The sample holds one count of the clone carrying this TCR beta chain. This specimen belongs to a study of blood T cell repertoires in COVID-19. Trimming removed 5 bases from V and 6 bases from J, with 13 bases in between. CDR3 length: 13 amino acids. The germline V gene encodes CDR1 SGHTA and CDR2 FQGTGA. The table came from immunoSEQ multiplex PCR; TCRdb's copy has only in-frame clones and leaves some out. The data contain approximately 10,000 clones, roughly 82% of them singletons. The receptor was isolated from a human donor in a cohort sampled during active COVID-19. The chain employs TRBV7-3 and TRBJ1-1, with a possible D match to TRBD1 (6 bases). The sample taken for sequencing was peripheral blood. CDR3 sequence reads: CASSIQPGAEAFF. CDR3 nucleotide sequence: TGTGCCAGCAGCATTCAACCAGGGGCTGAAGCTTTCTTT.